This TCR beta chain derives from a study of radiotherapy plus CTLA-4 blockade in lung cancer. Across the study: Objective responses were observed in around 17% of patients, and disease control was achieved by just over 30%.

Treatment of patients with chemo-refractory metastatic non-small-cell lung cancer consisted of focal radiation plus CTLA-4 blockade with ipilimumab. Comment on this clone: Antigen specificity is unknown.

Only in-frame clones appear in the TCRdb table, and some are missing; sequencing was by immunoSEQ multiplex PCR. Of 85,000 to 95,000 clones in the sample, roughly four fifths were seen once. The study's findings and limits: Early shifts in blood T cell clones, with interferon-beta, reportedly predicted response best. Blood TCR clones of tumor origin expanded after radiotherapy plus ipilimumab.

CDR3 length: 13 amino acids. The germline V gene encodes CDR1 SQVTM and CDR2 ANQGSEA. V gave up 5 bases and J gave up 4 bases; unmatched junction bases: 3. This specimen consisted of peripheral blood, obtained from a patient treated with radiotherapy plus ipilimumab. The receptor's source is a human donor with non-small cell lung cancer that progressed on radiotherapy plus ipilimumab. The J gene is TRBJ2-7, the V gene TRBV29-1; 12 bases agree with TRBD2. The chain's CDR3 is CSVRLAGAYEQYF. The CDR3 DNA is TGCAGCGTTCGACTAGCGGGAGCTTACGAGCAGTACTTC.